These 19 T cell receptor beta chains were all obtained from the same sample, sequenced in a study of patients and donors after allogeneic stem cell transplantation. TCRdb used MiXCR to reprocess the RT-PCR reads, holding one entry per CDR3 protein. The data show about a million distinct CDR3 sequences, approximately 18% seen once. Sequenced: blood, either unsorted or a sorted T cell fraction (not recorded which). The receptors come from a human donor who was either an allogeneic HSCT recipient or a stem cell or donor lymphocyte infusion donor (not recorded which). It is not recorded whose cells these are; they may come from a transplant donor.

The chain links TRBV11-2 to TRBJ2-1; maybe TRBD2 (6 bases). Germline-derived CDR1 and CDR2 are SGHAT and FQNNGV. With 11 bases removed from V and 8 bases from J, the gap between germline ends came to 19 bases. The CDR3 sequence is 13 residues long. CDR3 nucleotide sequence: TGTGCCTCCTCCCATGGACTATTGGATGAGCAGTTCTTC. Translation: CASSHGLLDEQFF.

This clonotype was counted between two and nine times. V usage is TRBV14 and J usage is TRBJ2-1; D is ambiguous. The CDR3 consists of 13 residues. Trimming took 4 bases from V and 4 from J, leaving 8 bases between them. The V gene's germline CDR1 is SGHDN and CDR2 FVKESK. CDR3 sequence reads: CASSPQIYNEQFF. Written as DNA, the CDR3 is TGTGCCAGCAGCCCTCAGATTTACAATGAGCAGTTCTTC. Using reference TRBV14 and TRBJ2-1 for the parts outside the CDR3, the full variable domain is EAGVTQFPSHSVIEKGQTVTLRCDPISGHDNLYWYRRVMGKEIKFLLHFVKESKQDESGMPNNRFLAERTGGTYSTLKVQPAELEDSGVYFCASSPQIYNEQFFGPGTRLTVL.

This clonotype showed up many times. The J gene is TRBJ1-1, the V gene TRBV25-1; perhaps TRBD1 as D (5 bases). Trimming removed 6 bases at V and 8 bases at J, with 10 bases between. The CDR3 has 11 residues. Per the germline V gene, CDR1 is MGHDK and CDR2 is SYGVNS. The CDR3 protein is CASRIGTEAFF. CDR3 coding DNA: TGTGCCAGCAGGATAGGGACGGAAGCTTTCTTT.

This clonotype was found once. The genes are TRBV20-1 and TRBJ1-6; 7 bases are a match to TRBD1. Germline V gives CDR1 DFQATT, CDR2 SNEGSKA (reference sequence). The V and J ends lost 1 base and 5 bases, in that order; junction bases with no gene match: 2. CDR3 length: 14 residues. The DNA of the CDR3 is TGCAGTGCTAGAGGACAGGGCAATAATTCACCCCTCCACTTT. It translates to CSARGQGNNSPLHF.

The CDR3 DNA follows: TGCAGTGCTGCAGGGATTGCGCTCGACTACGAGCAGTACTTC. It encodes CSAAGIALDYEQYF. The chain joins TRBV20-1 to TRBJ2-7; maybe TRBD1 (5 bases). The length of the CDR3 is 14 residues. The ends were cut back, 5 bases at V and 3 bases at J, with 17 bases in the middle. The germline CDR1 and CDR2 sequences are DFQATT and SNEGSKA (reference sequence).

The genes are TRBV7-9 and TRBJ2-1; the D call may be TRBD1 or TRBD2 (5 bases each). The germline V gene encodes CDR1 SEHNR and CDR2 FQNEAQ (reference sequence). There are 15 residues in the CDR3. Between the trimmed V and J ends, which lost 6 bases and 7 bases, there was a span of 19 bases. DNA of the CDR3: TGTGCCAGCAGGCGAACCGGGACCCCTAAGAATGAGCAGTTCTTC. Residues: CASRRTGTPKNEQFF.

The chain uses TRBV4-1 and TRBJ2-5; 11 positions match TRBD2. V shed 6 bases and J 2 bases; nucleotides not matched to a gene: 5. The CDR3 is 15 amino acids. Germline V gene lookup returns CDR1 MGHRA and CDR2 YSYEKL. The CDR3 region has the DNA TGCGCCAGCAGACCCCTAGCGGGGGGACAAGAGACCCAGTACTTC. Protein sequence: CASRPLAGGQETQYF.

The V and J genes are TRBV6-1 and TRBJ2-1, with 8 bases lining up with TRBD2. Germline assignment: CDR1 MNHNS and CDR2 SASEGT. The CDR3 sequence is 14 residues long. The trim removed 7 bases at V and 8 bases at J, leaving 10 bases unmatched. Here the CDR3 reads CASMGTRSRDEQFF. CDR3 bases: TGTGCCAGCATGGGGACTAGGAGCCGTGATGAGCAGTTCTTC.

This chain joins TRBV11-2 and TRBJ2-5; TRBD1 is a possible D gene (5 bases). Trimming took 2 bases from V and 3 from J, leaving 13 bases between them. The CDR3 totals 15 residues. Germline CDR1 reads SGHAT; CDR2 reads FQNNGV. The CDR3 here is CASSLWLGREETQYF. In DNA, the CDR3 is TGTGCCAGCAGCTTATGGTTGGGCAGGGAAGAGACCCAGTACTTC.

The sample holds a few counts of this clonotype. This rearrangement joins TRBV5-1 to TRBJ2-3; 9 bases match TRBD2. Germline CDR1 is SGHRS and CDR2 is YFSETQ. The CDR3 loop spans 15 amino acids. Trimming removed 4 bases from V and 5 bases from J; junction bases left unmatched: 8. CDR3: CASSPGLAAIDTQYF. DNA of the CDR3: TGCGCCAGCAGCCCGGGACTAGCAGCGATAGATACGCAGTATTTT.

The chain combines TRBV20-1 with TRBJ2-5; 13 bases align to TRBD2. V shed 3 bases and J 4 bases; nucleotides not matched to a gene: 5. CDR3 length: 15 amino acids. Germline loops: CDR1 DFQATT, CDR2 SNEGSKA (reference sequence). CDR3 amino acids: CSARRRTSGRETQYF. In nucleotides, the CDR3 is TGCAGTGCTAGGAGACGGACTAGCGGGAGAGAGACCCAGTACTTC.

This clonotype was seen repeatedly, ten times or more. The chain employs TRBV12-3 or TRBV12-4 and TRBJ2-2; D is uncertain. Trimming removed 5 bases at V and 5 bases at J, with 9 bases between. CDR3 length equals 13 residues. The CDR3 protein is CASSPWITGELFF. The CDR3 bases are TGTGCCAGCAGTCCTTGGATAACCGGGGAGCTGTTTTTT.

In this sample, this clonotype turned up a few times. The CDR3 sequence: CASSFGGYSPLHF. The CDR3 DNA sequence: TGTGCCAGCAGCTTTGGAGGTTATTCACCCCTCCACTTT. The V call is TRBV7-2, the J call TRBJ1-6, with D unresolved. Per the germline V gene, CDR1 is SGHTA and CDR2 is FQGNSA. CDR3 length: 13 residues. V lost 3 bases to trimming and J lost 8 bases, with 8 bases between them.

This clonotype was observed a few times. The J gene is TRBJ1-1, the V gene TRBV5-1; D not resolved. CDR3 length: 13 amino acids. The V end lost 4 bases, the J end lost 5 bases, and 12 bases lay between the germline ends. CDR1 is SGHRS, CDR2 YFSETQ, per germline. CDR3 amino acids: CASSPAVRTEAFF. DNA of the CDR3: TGCGCCAGCAGCCCGGCAGTGAGGACTGAAGCTTTCTTT.

This clonotype has only a few counts. The V call is TRBV6-1, the J call TRBJ1-1, with 8 bases aligning to TRBD1. Germline V lookup: CDR1 MNHNS, CDR2 SASEGT. There are 14 residues in the CDR3. Unmatched junction bases numbered 7, after V lost 7 bases and J lost 3 bases. The CDR3 region is CASNRVDRDTEAFF. The CDR3 DNA reads TGTGCCAGCAACCGAGTGGACAGGGACACTGAAGCTTTCTTT.

This clonotype was seen more than once but under ten times. This rearrangement joins TRBV6-1 to TRBJ2-5; 7 bases fit TRBD2. Germline CDR1 reads MNHNS; CDR2 reads SASEGT. Trimming removed 9 bases from V and 5 bases from J; junction bases left unmatched: 12. The CDR3 contains 14 residues. The CDR3 bases are TGTGCCAGAAGCGGGGCTAGCGTCTCGGAGACCCAGTACTTC. It yields the protein CARSGASVSETQYF.

This clonotype was counted between two and nine times. The J gene is TRBJ1-1, the V gene TRBV12-3 or TRBV12-4, with 7 bases matching TRBD1. V shed 3 bases, J shed 4 bases, and the junction held 5 bases outside the gene matches. This CDR3 contains 14 residues. The CDR3 DNA is TGTGCCAGCAGTTTGACAGGGTCTGGCACTGAAGCTTTCTTT. It codes for CASSLTGSGTEAFF.

The sample holds a few counts of this clonotype. The rearrangement uses TRBV10-3 and TRBJ2-1; tentatively, D is TRBD1 or TRBD2 (5 bases each). Looked up from germline, CDR1 is ENHRY and CDR2 is SYGVKD. This CDR3 region has 12 residues. V lost 11 bases and J lost 4, with 12 bases in between. CDR3 nucleotide sequence: TGTGCCGTCCGGGACGGTTACAATGAGCAGTTCTTC. Translation: CAVRDGYNEQFF.

The chain is built from TRBV7-3 and TRBJ2-4, with D possibly matching TRBD1 (5 bases). Germline-derived CDR1 and CDR2 are SGHTA and FQGTGA. CDR3 length: 13 amino acids. The germline V and J ends were trimmed by 0 bases and 14 bases, with 14 bases remaining between them. CDR3 sequence: CASSLTAPSGKYF. The DNA for the CDR3 is TGTGCCAGCAGCTTAACTGCCCCCTCAGGGAAGTACTTC. The full variable domain, with the rest looked up from reference TRBV7-3 and TRBJ2-4, is GAGVSQTPSNKVTEKGKYVELRCDPISGHTALYWYRQSLGQGPEFLIYFQGTGAADDSGLPNDRFFAVRPEGSVSTLKIQRTERGDSAVYLCASSLTAPSGKYFGAGTRLSVL.